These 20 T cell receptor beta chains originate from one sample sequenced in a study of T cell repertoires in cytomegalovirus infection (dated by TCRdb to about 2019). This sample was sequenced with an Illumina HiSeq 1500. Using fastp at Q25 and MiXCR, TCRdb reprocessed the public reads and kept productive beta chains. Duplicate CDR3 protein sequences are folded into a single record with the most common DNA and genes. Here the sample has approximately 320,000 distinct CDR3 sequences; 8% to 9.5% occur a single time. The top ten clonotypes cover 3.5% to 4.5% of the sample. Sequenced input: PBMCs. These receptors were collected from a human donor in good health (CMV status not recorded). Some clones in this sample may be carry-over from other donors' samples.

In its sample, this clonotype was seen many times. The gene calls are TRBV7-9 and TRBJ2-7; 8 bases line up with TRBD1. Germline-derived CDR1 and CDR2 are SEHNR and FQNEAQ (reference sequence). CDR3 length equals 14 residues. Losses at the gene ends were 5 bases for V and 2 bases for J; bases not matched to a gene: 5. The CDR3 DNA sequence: TGTGCCAGCAGCCCGACAGGGGCGACCTACGAGCAGTACTTC. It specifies CASSPTGATYEQYF.

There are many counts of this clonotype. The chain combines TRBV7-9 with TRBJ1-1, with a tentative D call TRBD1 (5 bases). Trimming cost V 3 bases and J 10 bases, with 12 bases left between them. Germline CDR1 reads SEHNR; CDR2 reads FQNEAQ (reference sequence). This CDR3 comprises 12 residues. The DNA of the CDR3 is TGTGCCAGCAGCTTTCGTTCAGGGCTAGCTTTCTTT. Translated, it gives CASSFRSGLAFF.

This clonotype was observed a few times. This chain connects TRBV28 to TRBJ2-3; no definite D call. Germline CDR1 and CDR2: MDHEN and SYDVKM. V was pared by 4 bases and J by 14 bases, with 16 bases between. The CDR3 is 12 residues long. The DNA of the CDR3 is TGTGCCAGCAGTTCCCAGACCGGTTTGCGGTATTTT. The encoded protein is CASSSQTGLRYF.

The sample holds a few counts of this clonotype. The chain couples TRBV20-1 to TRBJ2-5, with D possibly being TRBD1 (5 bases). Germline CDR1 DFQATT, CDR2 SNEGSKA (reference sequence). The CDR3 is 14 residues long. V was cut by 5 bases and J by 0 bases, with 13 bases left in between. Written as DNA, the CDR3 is TGCAGTGCTGGACAAGGGATCAACCAAGAGACCCAGTACTTC. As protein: CSAGQGINQETQYF.

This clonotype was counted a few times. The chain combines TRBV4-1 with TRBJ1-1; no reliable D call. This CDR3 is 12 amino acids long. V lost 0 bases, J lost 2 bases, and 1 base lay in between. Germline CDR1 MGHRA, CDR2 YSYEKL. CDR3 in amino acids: CASSQDNTEAFF. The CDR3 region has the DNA TGCGCCAGCAGCCAAGATAACACTGAAGCTTTCTTT.

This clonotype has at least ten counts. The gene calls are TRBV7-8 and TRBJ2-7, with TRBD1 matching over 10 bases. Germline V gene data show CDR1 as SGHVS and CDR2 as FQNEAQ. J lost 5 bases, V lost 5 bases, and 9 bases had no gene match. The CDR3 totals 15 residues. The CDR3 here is CASSPGQGIPDEQYF. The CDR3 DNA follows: TGTGCCAGCAGCCCGGGACAGGGGATCCCCGACGAGCAGTACTTC.

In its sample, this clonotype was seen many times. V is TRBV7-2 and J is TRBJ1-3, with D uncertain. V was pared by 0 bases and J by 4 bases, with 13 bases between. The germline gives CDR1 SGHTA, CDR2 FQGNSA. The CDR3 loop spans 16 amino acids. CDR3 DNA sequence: TGTGCCAGCAGCTTAGCCCGGGTCTTCTCCGGAAACACCATATATTTT. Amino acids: CASSLARVFSGNTIYF.

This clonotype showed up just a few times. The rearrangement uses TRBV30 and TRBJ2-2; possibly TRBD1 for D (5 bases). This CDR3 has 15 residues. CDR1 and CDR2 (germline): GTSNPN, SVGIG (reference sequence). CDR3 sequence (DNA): TGTGCGAGTACATGGGGCGGTTCGAACACCGGGGAGCTGTTTTTT. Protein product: CASTWGGSNTGELFF.

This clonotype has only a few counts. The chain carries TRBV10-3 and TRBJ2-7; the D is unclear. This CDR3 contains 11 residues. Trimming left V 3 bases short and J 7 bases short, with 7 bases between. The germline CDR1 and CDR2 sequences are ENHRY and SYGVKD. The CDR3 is CAISDRREQYF. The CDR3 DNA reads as TGTGCCATCAGTGACCGGCGGGAGCAGTACTTC.

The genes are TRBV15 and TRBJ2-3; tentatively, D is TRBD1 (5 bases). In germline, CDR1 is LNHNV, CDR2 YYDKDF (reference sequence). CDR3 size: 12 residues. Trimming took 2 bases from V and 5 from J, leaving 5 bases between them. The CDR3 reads CATSRTGDTQYF. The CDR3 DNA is TGTGCCACCAGCAGAACAGGAGATACGCAGTATTTT. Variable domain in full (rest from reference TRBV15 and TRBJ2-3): DAMVIQNPRYQVTQFGKPVTLSCSQTLNHNVMYWYQQKSSQAPKLLFHYYDKDFNNEADTPDNFQSRRPNTSFCFLDIRSPGLGDTAMYLCATSRTGDTQYFGPGTRLTVL.

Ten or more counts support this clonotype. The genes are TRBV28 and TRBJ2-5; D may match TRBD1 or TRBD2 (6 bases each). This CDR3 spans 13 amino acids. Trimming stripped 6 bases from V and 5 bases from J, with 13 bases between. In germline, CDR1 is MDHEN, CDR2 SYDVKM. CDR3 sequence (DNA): TGTGCCAGCAGAAAGGGGGGAACGGAGACCCAGTACTTC. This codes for CASRKGGTETQYF.

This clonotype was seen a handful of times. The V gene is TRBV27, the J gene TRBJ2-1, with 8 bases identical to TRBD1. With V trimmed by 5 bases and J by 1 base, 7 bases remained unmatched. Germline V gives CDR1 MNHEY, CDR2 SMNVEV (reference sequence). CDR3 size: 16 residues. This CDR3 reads CASSPGQGKSYNEQFF. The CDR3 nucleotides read TGTGCCAGCAGTCCTGGACAGGGAAAGTCCTACAATGAGCAGTTCTTC.

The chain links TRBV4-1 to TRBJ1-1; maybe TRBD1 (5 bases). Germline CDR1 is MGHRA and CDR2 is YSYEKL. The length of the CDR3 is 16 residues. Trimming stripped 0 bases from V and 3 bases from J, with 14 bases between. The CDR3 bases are TGCGCCAGCAGCCAAGAAAGGGCAGGGTGGTACACTGAAGCTTTCTTT. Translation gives CASSQERAGWYTEAFF.

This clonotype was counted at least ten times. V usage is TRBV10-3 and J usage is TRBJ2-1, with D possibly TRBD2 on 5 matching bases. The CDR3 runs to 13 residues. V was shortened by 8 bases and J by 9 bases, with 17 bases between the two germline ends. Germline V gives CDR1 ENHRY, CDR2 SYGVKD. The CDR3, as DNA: TGTGCCATCTGGAGGTCTAGGGCCAGTGAGCAGTTCTTC. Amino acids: CAIWRSRASEQFF.

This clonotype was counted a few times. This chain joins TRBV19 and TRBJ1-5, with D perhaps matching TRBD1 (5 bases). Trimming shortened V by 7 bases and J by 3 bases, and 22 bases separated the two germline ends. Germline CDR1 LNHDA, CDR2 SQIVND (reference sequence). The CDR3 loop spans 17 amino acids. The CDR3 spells CASKKKGGDRANQPQHF. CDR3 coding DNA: TGTGCCAGTAAGAAGAAGGGAGGCGACAGAGCCAATCAGCCCCAGCATTTT.

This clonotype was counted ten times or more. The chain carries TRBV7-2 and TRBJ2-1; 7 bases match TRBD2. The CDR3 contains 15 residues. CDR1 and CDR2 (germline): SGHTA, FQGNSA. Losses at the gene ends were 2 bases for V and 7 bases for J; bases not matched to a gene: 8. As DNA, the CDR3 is TGTGCCAGCAGCTTAACGGGGGGACTCTTTAATGAGCAGTTCTTC. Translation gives CASSLTGGLFNEQFF.

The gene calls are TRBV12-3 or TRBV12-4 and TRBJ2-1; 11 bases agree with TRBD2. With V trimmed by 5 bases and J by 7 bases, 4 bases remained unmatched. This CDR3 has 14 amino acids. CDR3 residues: CASSPSGRLNEQFF. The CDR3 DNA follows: TGTGCCAGCAGTCCTAGCGGGAGGCTAAATGAGCAGTTCTTC.

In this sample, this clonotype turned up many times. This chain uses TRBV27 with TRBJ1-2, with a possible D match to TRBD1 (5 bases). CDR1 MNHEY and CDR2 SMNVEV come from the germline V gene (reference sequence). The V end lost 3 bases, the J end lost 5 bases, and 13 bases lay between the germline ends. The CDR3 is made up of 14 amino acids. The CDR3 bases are TGTGCCAGCAGTTTTAAGGGGACGCTTTATGGCTACACCTTC. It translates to CASSFKGTLYGYTF.

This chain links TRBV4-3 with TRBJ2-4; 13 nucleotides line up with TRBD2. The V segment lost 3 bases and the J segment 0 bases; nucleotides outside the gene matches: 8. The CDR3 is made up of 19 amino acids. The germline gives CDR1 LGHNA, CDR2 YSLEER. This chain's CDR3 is CASSQGLAGSRPAKNIQYF. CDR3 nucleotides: TGCGCCAGCAGCCAGGGACTAGCGGGATCACGACCAGCCAAAAACATTCAGTACTTC.

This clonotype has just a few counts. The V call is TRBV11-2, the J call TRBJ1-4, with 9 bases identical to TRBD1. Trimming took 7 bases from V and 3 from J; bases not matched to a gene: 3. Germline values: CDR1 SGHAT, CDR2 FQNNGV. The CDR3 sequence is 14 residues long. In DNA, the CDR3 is TGTGCCAGCACCGACAGGGGGTCTAATGAAAAACTGTTTTTT. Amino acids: CASTDRGSNEKLFF.